This is a list of T cell receptor beta chains from one sample in a study of shared clonotypes between healthy human individuals. The method was immunoSEQ multiplex PCR; TCRdb's version includes in-frame clones alone and lacks a portion of them. The sample yields 2 million to 3 million clones, 80% to 95% seen once. Sequencing used naive CD4+ T cells from PBMCs. These receptors were obtained from a man aged 18 to 30 in good health. Some clones in this sample may be carry-over from other donors' samples. Each CDR3 is given with its conserved first and last residue. D genes are given only for firm matches. Clone size is given for some rows only: seen once, a few or many times, or a class if the clone is expanded.

DNA: TGTGCCAGCAGTCCCCACGTGGTTTTGAACACCGGGGAGCTGTTTTTT
CDR3: CASSPHVVLNTGELFF
V: TRBV6-4
D: .
J: TRBJ2-2
size: .

DNA: TGCGCCAGCAGCTTGGGAGGGACAGGGGAGAACTATGGCTACACCTTC
CDR3: CASSLGGTGENYGYTF
V: TRBV5-1
D: TRBD1
J: TRBJ1-2
size: few

DNA: TGCGCCAGCAGCCACTCCGGAAGGGTAGCTAATGAAAAACTGTTTTTT
CDR3: CASSHSGRVANEKLFF
V: TRBV4-1
D: .
J: TRBJ1-4
size: .

DNA: TGTGCCAGCAGTTTTGGAGGGCGGGACTCCTACGAGCAGTACTTC
CDR3: CASSFGGRDSYEQYF
V: TRBV28
D: .
J: TRBJ2-7
size: once

DNA: TGTGCCAGCAGCGACCAAGCGGGAGGCTCCTACAATGAGCAGTTCTTC
CDR3: CASSDQAGGSYNEQFF
V: TRBV9
D: TRBD2
J: TRBJ2-1
size: .

DNA: TGTGCCAGCAGCCGCTTAGGGTACAATGAGCAGTTCTTC
CDR3: CASSRLGYNEQFF
V: TRBV7-2
D: .
J: TRBJ2-1
size: .

DNA: TGTGCCAGCAGATCAACCTCGAACACTGAAGCTTTCTTT
CDR3: CASRSTSNTEAFF
V: TRBV7-3
D: .
J: TRBJ1-1
size: .

DNA: TGTGCCAGCAGCTTATTTATTAGCGGGAGGGCCAGTGAGACCCAGTACTTC
CDR3: CASSLFISGRASETQYF
V: TRBV7-9
D: TRBD2
J: TRBJ2-5
size: .

DNA: TGTGCCACCAGCAGAGGTTATGGGGAGTATAACTATGGCTACACCTTC
CDR3: CATSRGYGEYNYGYTF
V: TRBV15
D: .
J: TRBJ1-2
size: .

DNA: TGCGCCAGCAGCCAAGAGGCCGGTACCTACAATGAGCAGTTCTTC
CDR3: CASSQEAGTYNEQFF
V: TRBV4-1
D: .
J: TRBJ2-1
size: .

DNA: TGTGCCAGCAGCACCAGGGGGTCGGTAGGAAACACCATATATTTT
CDR3: CASSTRGSVGNTIYF
V: TRBV7-9
D: TRBD1
J: TRBJ1-3
size: .

DNA: TGTGCCAGCAGCTTTCCGTGGGAGGGCACGAACACTGAAGCTTTCTTT
CDR3: CASSFPWEGTNTEAFF
V: TRBV7-9
D: .
J: TRBJ1-1
size: once

DNA: TGTGCCAGCAGACGCCTAACGGGAATGAACACTGAAGCTTTCTTT
CDR3: CASRRLTGMNTEAFF
V: TRBV7-9
D: .
J: TRBJ1-1
size: few

DNA: TGTGCCAGCAGTGAATATCTGAGCGGGAGCGTGAATGAGCAGTTCTTC
CDR3: CASSEYLSGSVNEQFF
V: TRBV25-1
D: TRBD2
J: TRBJ2-1
size: .

DNA: TGTGCCAGCAGTGAAACCCGGGGAAGAGAGACCCAGTACTTC
CDR3: CASSETRGRETQYF
V: TRBV6-1
D: .
J: TRBJ2-5
size: .

DNA: TGTGCCAGCGGGTTTATGGGACAGTACCACGAGCAGTACTTC
CDR3: CASGFMGQYHEQYF
V: TRBV11-2
D: TRBD1
J: TRBJ2-7
size: .

DNA: TGTGCCAGCAGCGTATTGAGCGGGACCACGAACACCGGGGAGCTGTTTTTT
CDR3: CASSVLSGTTNTGELFF
V: TRBV9
D: TRBD2
J: TRBJ2-2
size: .

DNA: TGTGCCAGCAGTCGTCGAGGGACAGAGACCCAGTACTTC
CDR3: CASSRRGTETQYF
V: TRBV6-6
D: .
J: TRBJ2-5
size: once

DNA: TGTGCCAGCAGCGGTCCTCTAGTTACTGGGGCCAACGTCCTGACTTTC
CDR3: CASSGPLVTGANVLTF
V: TRBV9
D: .
J: TRBJ2-6
size: .

DNA: TGTGCCAGCAGCTTGGTCCGCGGGAGGGGGGAGACCCAGTACTTC
CDR3: CASSLVRGRGETQYF
V: TRBV7-9
D: TRBD2
J: TRBJ2-5
size: .

DNA: TGTGCCAGCAGCCTAGACAGGGGGGCTACGCAGTATTTT
CDR3: CASSLDRGATQYF
V: TRBV6-5
D: TRBD1
J: TRBJ2-3
size: .

DNA: TGTGCCAGCAGATCCGGAGGTGGGGTGGGTGGTAGCTATGGCTACACCTTC
CDR3: CASRSGGGVGGSYGYTF
V: TRBV28
D: .
J: TRBJ1-2
size: .

DNA: TGTGCCAGCAGCAGCGGACAGGGGGTTGGCTATGGCTACACCTTC
CDR3: CASSSGQGVGYGYTF
V: TRBV13
D: TRBD1
J: TRBJ1-2
size: .

DNA: TGCAGCGTTGGCACGGGGCGGGGAATAGAGACCCAGTACTTC
CDR3: CSVGTGRGIETQYF
V: TRBV29-1
D: .
J: TRBJ2-5
size: .

DNA: TGTGCCAGCAGTCTCGCAGGGTGGGCCTACGAGCAGTACTTC
CDR3: CASSLAGWAYEQYF
V: TRBV28
D: .
J: TRBJ2-7
size: .

DNA: TGTGCCTGGGTAGGGGGGATCGCCTACAATGAGCAGTTCTTC
CDR3: CAWVGGIAYNEQFF
V: TRBV30
D: .
J: TRBJ2-1
size: .

DNA: TGTGCCATCAGTGAGTCTAGTGGGGGAGTCTACAATGAGCAGTTCTTC
CDR3: CAISESSGGVYNEQFF
V: TRBV10-3
D: .
J: TRBJ2-1
size: .

DNA: TGCGCCAGCAGCCAACTCTTAATTAGGGGGGATCAGCCCCAGCATTTT
CDR3: CASSQLLIRGDQPQHF
V: TRBV4-1
D: .
J: TRBJ1-5
size: .

DNA: TGTGCCAGCAGTCTATCTGGGGGGTATGGCTACACCTTC
CDR3: CASSLSGGYGYTF
V: TRBV11-2
D: .
J: TRBJ1-2
size: .

DNA: TGTGCCAGCAGCGAACACAGCGTTACTGGAAACACCATATATTTT
CDR3: CASSEHSVTGNTIYF
V: TRBV9
D: .
J: TRBJ1-3
size: .

DNA: TGTGCCAGCAGCGTAGCAAGCAATGAGCAGTTCTTC
CDR3: CASSVASNEQFF
V: TRBV9
D: .
J: TRBJ2-1
size: .

DNA: TGTGCCAGCAGTTCCTCAGGTTATTATGGCTACACCTTC
CDR3: CASSSSGYYGYTF
V: TRBV6-5
D: .
J: TRBJ1-2
size: .

DNA: TGTGCCAGCAGCGCCGGACAGACAAACATTCAGTACTTC
CDR3: CASSAGQTNIQYF
V: TRBV7-6
D: .
J: TRBJ2-4
size: once

DNA: TGTGCCAGCAGCTTCAGGGAGGGAGCTTTCTTT
CDR3: CASSFREGAFF
V: TRBV5-6
D: .
J: TRBJ1-1
size: .

DNA: TGTGCCAGCAGTTTCCGGACAGGTGGCTACACCTTC
CDR3: CASSFRTGGYTF
V: TRBV6-1
D: TRBD1
J: TRBJ1-2
size: .

DNA: TGTGCCACCAGCAGATACAGGGGATACGAGCAGTACTTC
CDR3: CATSRYRGYEQYF
V: TRBV15
D: TRBD1
J: TRBJ2-7
size: .

DNA: TGTGCCAGCAGCGTAGTGGACAGCCGGAACACTGAAGCTTTCTTT
CDR3: CASSVVDSRNTEAFF
V: TRBV9
D: .
J: TRBJ1-1
size: once

DNA: TGTGCCAGCAGTTTAGAGATAGGCCTGAAGATCTTC
CDR3: CASSLEIGLKIF
V: TRBV27
D: .
J: TRBJ2-1
size: .

DNA: TGTGCCAGCAGCCGAATAAGGGGAGCCGGGGAGCTGTTTTTT
CDR3: CASSRIRGAGELFF
V: TRBV11-2
D: .
J: TRBJ2-2
size: .

DNA: TGTGCCAGCTCACCGCGCCCACGGGATGCTGATTACGAGCAGTACTTC
CDR3: CASSPRPRDADYEQYF
V: TRBV18
D: .
J: TRBJ2-7
size: .

DNA: TGTGCCAGCGATGGTTGGACTAGCGGATACAATGAGCAGTTCTTC
CDR3: CASDGWTSGYNEQFF
V: TRBV7-2
D: TRBD2
J: TRBJ2-1
size: once

DNA: TGTGCCAGCAGCTTATTACGAGAGACCCAGTACTTC
CDR3: CASSLLRETQYF
V: TRBV7-3
D: .
J: TRBJ2-5
size: .

DNA: TGCGCCAGCAGCCAAGAACCAGCGGGGACTTACAATGAGCAGTTCTTC
CDR3: CASSQEPAGTYNEQFF
V: TRBV4-1
D: TRBD2
J: TRBJ2-1
size: .

DNA: TGTGCCAGCAGTTTATTAGGCAGCCTGAACACTGAAGCTTTCTTT
CDR3: CASSLLGSLNTEAFF
V: TRBV28
D: .
J: TRBJ1-1
size: .

DNA: TGTGCCATCAGCCCCAGCGGGAGCCGCACAGATACGCAGTATTTT
CDR3: CAISPSGSRTDTQYF
V: TRBV10-3
D: TRBD2
J: TRBJ2-3
size: .